The 15 T cell receptor beta chains below were found in one sample sequenced in a study of identical twins. TCRdb recomputed calls from the 5' RACE reads with MiXCR, one row per CDR3 protein. The sample gives 1,800,000 or so distinct CDR3 sequences, less than 35% of which show up once; under 0.35% is in the top ten. Sequenced: cord blood. The receptor source for this set is a newborn girl in good health.

This clonotype was seen a single time. The V and J genes are TRBV13 and TRBJ2-1; 8 bases fit TRBD1. The V segment lost 5 bases and the J segment 10 bases; nucleotides outside the gene matches: 16. The CDR3 length is 16 residues. Per germline, CDR1 PRHDT and CDR2 FYEKMQ (reference sequence). This chain's CDR3 is CASSPRGRDHLQEQFF. The CDR3 coding sequence is TGTGCCAGCAGCCCCAGGGGGCGGGACCACCTCCAGGAGCAGTTCTTC.

The chain employs TRBV20-1 and TRBJ2-5, with no clear D. CDR1 is DFQATT and CDR2 is SNEGSKA in the germline V gene (reference sequence). The CDR3 is 16 amino acids. Trimming cost V 0 bases and J 3 bases, with 17 bases left between them. The CDR3 here is CSARDPNRTPKETQYF. CDR3 nucleotide sequence: TGCAGTGCTAGAGATCCCAACAGAACACCCAAAGAGACCCAGTACTTC.

The chain carries TRBV27 and TRBJ2-3; 11 nucleotides align to TRBD1. There are 15 residues in the CDR3. V was pared by 3 bases and J by 5 bases, with 4 bases of the junction left unmatched. The V gene's germline CDR1 is MNHEY and CDR2 SMNVEV (reference sequence). CDR3 coding DNA: TGTGCCAGCAGTTTCCCGGGACAGGGGGTAGATACGCAGTATTTT. Protein product: CASSFPGQGVDTQYF.

The chain links TRBV4-2 to TRBJ2-7; TRBD2 agrees at 12 bases. The DNA end favors TRBJ2-5, so the J call may be wrong. CDR3 length: 17 residues. Germline CDR1 reads LGHNA; CDR2 reads YNFKEQ. The CDR3 region has the DNA TGTGCCAGCAGCCTGGGGGTTACTAGCGGGGGGCAAGAGACCCAGTACTTC. Translation: CASSLGVTSGGQETQYF.

The chain uses TRBV4-2 and TRBJ2-3, with 12 bases fitting TRBD2. There are 17 residues in the CDR3. Germline loops: CDR1 LGHNA, CDR2 YNFKEQ. J lost 6 bases, V lost 1 base, and 8 bases had no gene match. DNA of the CDR3: TGTGCCAGCAGCCAAGGGGCTAGCGGGGGGGCCGCGGATACGCAGTATTTT. This encodes CASSQGASGGAADTQYF.

The chain joins TRBV7-9 to TRBJ2-7; 13 bases align to TRBD2. CDR1 SEHNR and CDR2 FQNEAQ come from the germline V gene (reference sequence). V was pared by 4 bases and J by 3 bases, with 6 bases of the junction left unmatched. The CDR3 loop spans 16 amino acids. The CDR3 region is CASSSLGLAGIYEQYF. In DNA form, the CDR3 reads TGTGCCAGCAGCTCCCTGGGACTAGCGGGAATCTACGAGCAGTACTTC.

This clonotype has only a few counts. The genes are TRBV4-1 and TRBJ1-2; no clear D gene. V was clipped by 1 base and J by 4 bases, with 16 bases between them. This CDR3 is built from 16 residues. CDR1 and CDR2 (germline): MGHRA, YSYEKL. The CDR3 sequence: CASSQVQWHHPYGYTF. The CDR3 nucleotides read TGCGCCAGCAGCCAAGTACAATGGCACCACCCCTATGGCTACACCTTC.

The sample holds a few counts of this clonotype. The V and J genes are TRBV28 and TRBJ1-2, with D perhaps matching TRBD1 (6 bases). The CDR3 has 12 amino acids. From germline, CDR1 is MDHEN and CDR2 SYDVKM. V was shortened by 7 bases and J by 7 bases, with 13 bases between the two germline ends. The CDR3 DNA is TGTGCCAGCACCACAGGGTCAGCTGGCTACACCTTC. It translates to CASTTGSAGYTF.

V and J are TRBV13 and TRBJ1-2; a possible D gene is TRBD1 (5 bases). CDR3 length: 15 amino acids. CDR1 and CDR2 from the germline V gene are PRHDT and FYEKMQ (reference sequence). Trimming removed 3 bases at V and 5 bases at J, with 16 bases between. The CDR3 protein is CASSFWRDDLYGYTF. CDR3 in DNA: TGTGCCAGCAGCTTTTGGAGGGACGATTTGTATGGCTACACCTTC.

In this sample, this clonotype turned up many times. The rearrangement joins TRBV6-2 or TRBV6-3 to TRBJ2-7; no firm D call. The germline V gene has CDR1 MNHEY and CDR2 SVGEGT. V lost 4 bases and J 0 bases, leaving 13 bases between the germline ends. This CDR3 comprises 15 residues. CDR3 region: CASSLHQLRSYEQYF. The CDR3 nucleotides read TGTGCCAGCAGTTTACACCAGTTGCGCTCCTACGAGCAGTACTTC.

The rearrangement links TRBV10-3 to TRBJ2-7, with 7 positions matching TRBD2. Looked up from germline, CDR1 is ENHRY and CDR2 is SYGVKD. This CDR3 is built from 14 residues. Trimming cost V 11 bases and J 4 bases; bases outside gene matches: 14. CDR3 nucleotides: TGTGCCGCCCCAGGGAGGGAGTTCGGTTACGAGCAGTACTTC. The encoded protein is CAAPGREFGYEQYF.

Worth noting for this clonotype: This may stem from a read error, because a much larger clone lies one nucleotide away. The chain has TRBV5-1 and TRBJ2-5; 7 nucleotides agree with TRBD2. Germline CDR1 is SGHRS and CDR2 is YFSETQ. The CDR3 consists of 16 residues. With V trimmed by 2 bases and J by 13 bases, 20 bases remained unmatched. Here the CDR3 reads CASSFSAASGVYERYF. The CDR3 DNA reads as TGCGCCAGCAGCTTTTCCGCTGCTAGCGGAGTCTACGAGCGGTACTTC.

This clonotype was found once. The junction departs from germline at one end; a sequencing error may be responsible. The rearrangement links TRBV13 to TRBJ2-7; perhaps TRBD1 as D (6 bases). Looked up from germline, CDR1 is PRHDT and CDR2 is FYEKMQ (reference sequence). This CDR3 contains 14 residues. CDR3 nucleotide sequence: TGTGCCAGCAGCTTAGACCAGGGGACCTCCGAGCGGTACTTC. It translates to CASSLDQGTSERYF.

The table lists this clonotype with many counts. This chain links TRBV4-2 with TRBJ2-7; D is unclear. Trimming left V 6 bases short and J 1 base short, with 7 bases between. The CDR3 loop spans 12 amino acids. Germline CDR1 is LGHNA and CDR2 is YNFKEQ. DNA for the CDR3: TGTGCCAGCAGTATTAATTCCTACGAGCAGTACTTC. Encoded protein: CASSINSYEQYF.

The chain links TRBV10-3 to TRBJ2-7; 11 nucleotides line up with TRBD2. V shed 6 bases, J shed 7 bases, and the junction held 2 bases outside the gene matches. This CDR3 has 12 amino acids. Germline loops: CDR1 ENHRY, CDR2 SYGVKD. The CDR3 coding sequence is TGTGCCATCAGGACTAGCGGGAATGAGCAGTACTTC. Residues: CAIRTSGNEQYF.